The subject of this entry is one TCR beta chain. V was clipped by 7 bases and J by 5 bases, with 15 bases between them. The CDR3 contains 13 residues. Germline CDR1 is MDHEN and CDR2 is SYDVKM. This entry belongs to a study of blood T cell repertoires in COVID-19. At the level of the study: The United States, Italy and Spain provided the acute and convalescent COVID-19 samples. T cells, B-cell-depleted T cells, or PBMCs supplied cDNA or gDNA.

In the original analysis: The authors estimated nucleated cell counts from reference gene primer amplification. Assay used: immunoSEQ multiplex PCR; TCRdb lists only in-frame clones, some missing. Clonal size and the V and J genes are those of that table, whereas D and trimming came from the DNA. The sample yields about 25,000 clones, roughly 85% seen once. Material for sequencing was peripheral blood. The chain combines TRBV28 with TRBJ2-7; D not resolved. This clonotype was sampled from a human donor with active COVID-19. The donor label of this sample is uncertain. The CDR3 loop is CASTYPLGHEQYF. The CDR3 bases are TGTGCCAGCACCTACCCCCTGGGCCACGAGCAGTACTTC.